This T cell receptor beta chain was captured in a study of cytomegalovirus exposure and HLA in healthy donors. Use of 60 Vbeta and 13 Jbeta primers characterized the PCR. Data came from immunoSEQ multiplex PCR; TCRdb stores just in-frame clones and leaves some out. This sample carries about 120,000 clones, roughly three quarters of them seen once, and the ten largest clones take roughly 12%. This clone occurred a few times. What it binds is not known. Notes on the study in general: Across HLA loci, a later analysis found differing TCR association rates, with DRB1 most and HLA-C fewest. One later analysis reportedly identified an Asian-associated ancestry cluster that showed fewer N-insertions than the roughly 700-donor mean. Researchers reported in a later analysis that a missense DCLRE1C variant was tied to TCR beta V- and J-gene trimming. The classifier, whose performance was assessed in both the original and validation cohorts, reportedly diagnosed cytomegalovirus status with high specificity and sensitivity.

Trimming cost V 10 bases and J 5 bases, with 3 bases left between them. The CDR3 loop spans 9 amino acids. Germline CDR1 ENHRY, CDR2 SYGVKD. The sample comprised PBMCs. This TCR derives from a middle-aged woman in good health and CMV-seropositive. The chain is built from TRBV10-3 and TRBJ1-5, with D hard to call. The CDR3 spells CATHQPQHF. The DNA of the CDR3 is TGTGCCACTCATCAGCCCCAGCATTTT.